One T cell receptor (beta chain) is described in this entry. There is no known antigen for this receptor. Base-call qualities are not available, and no considerably larger clone is one nucleotide away. The data originate from a study of technical replicates of blood from a few donors (TCRdb year 2017). Here V drops 0 bases and J drops 2 bases, and the junction holds 3 bases not matched to any gene. The CDR3 measures 16 amino acids from cysteine to phenylalanine. The kept DNA is CDR3 alone, 48 bases in frame from the first base. CDR1 LGHNA and CDR2 YNFKEQ are derived from the germline V gene. Library generation was performed with the immunoSEQ multiplex PCR assay. TCRdb carries this immuneACCESS record with in-frame sequences only. Its versions omit some clonotypes, under half of them owing to an unresolved V gene in the studies checked, with the rest unexplained. A total of tens of thousands of clones appear in this sample, roughly 86% of them only once. The leading ten clones occupy 4.5% to 6% of the sample.

The sample consisted of PBMCs. The sequence came from a human donor in good health. Some clones in this sample may be carry-over from other donors' samples. This sequence uses TRBV4-2 and TRBJ2-1; a stretch of 8 junction bases matches TRBD2. The CDR3 reads as follows: CASSQEGGGPYNEQFF. The sequenced DNA: TGTGCCAGCAGCCAAGAAGGCGGGGGGCCCTACAATGAGCAGTTCTTC.